This T cell receptor beta chain was obtained from a study of blood T cell repertoires in COVID-19. One Seattle source followed patients from active infection through their disease course. Original processing methods: Reference gene primers were amplified, and this amplification served to estimate nucleated cell counts. Clones were read by immunoSEQ multiplex PCR, and TCRdb kept only the in-frame ones, dropping some. The V and J calls and clone size were taken over from that table, and D and trimming were inferred from the DNA. The sample lists 200,000 to 300,000 clones, more than 90% occurring once. J gave up 7 bases and V 4 bases, and 9 bases lay outside the gene matches. The CDR3 has 14 amino acids. Germline loops: CDR1 SGHRS, CDR2 YFSETQ.

The rearrangement links TRBV5-1 to TRBJ2-7, with 9 bases lining up with TRBD2. Sequencing was done on a sample of peripheral blood. This clonotype originated in a person aged 18 to 35 with COVID-19, enrolled during active disease. The CDR3 nucleotides read TGCGCCAGCAGCCCTAGCGGGACGGAGGGAGAGCAGTACTTC. This codes for CASSPSGTEGEQYF.